Listed below are T cell receptor beta chains from one sample, sequenced in a study of T cells expressing NK-cell markers. TCRdb reworked the 5' RACE reads into one entry per CDR3 protein, no DNA. The repertoire table contains about 150,000 distinct CDR3 sequences. Sequenced: blood T cells: a sorted CD56 or NKG2C T cell subset, CD4+ or CD8+ T cells, or bulk PBMC T cells (not recorded which). The receptors shown here come from a man between 18 and 69 years old in good health. Both conserved end residues are part of each CDR3. Each record gives: V gene, J gene, CDR3 protein.

v_call: TRBV19
j_call: TRBJ2-6
cdr3_aa: CASRTGGKPGGANVLTF

v_call: TRBV5-6
j_call: TRBJ2-7
cdr3_aa: CASSSGGSSYEQYF

v_call: TRBV19
j_call: TRBJ2-7
cdr3_aa: CASSLTGGREQYF

v_call: TRBV12-3/TRBV12-4
j_call: TRBJ2-3
cdr3_aa: CATLAGGDTQYF

v_call: TRBV2
j_call: TRBJ2-4
cdr3_aa: CASSEVVLSGGPLKNIQYF

v_call: TRBV12-3/TRBV12-4
j_call: TRBJ1-4
cdr3_aa: CASSFEGPGLLFF

v_call: TRBV15
j_call: TRBJ1-3
cdr3_aa: CATSSSMGGNTIYF

v_call: TRBV4-2
j_call: TRBJ2-2
cdr3_aa: CASTLGPTPGELFF

v_call: TRBV6-1
j_call: TRBJ2-7
cdr3_aa: CASRQGRGIPNEQYF

v_call: TRBV20-1
j_call: TRBJ2-5
cdr3_aa: CSARELSGGIETQYF

v_call: TRBV6-2/TRBV6-3
j_call: TRBJ2-3
cdr3_aa: CASSYSSGTSGAWEADTQYF

v_call: TRBV2
j_call: TRBJ2-5
cdr3_aa: CASKLQGKGETQYF

v_call: TRBV5-7
j_call: TRBJ2-7
cdr3_aa: CASSSVGREGANEQYF

v_call: TRBV18
j_call: TRBJ2-3
cdr3_aa: CASSPAGGGTDTQYF

v_call: TRBV7-9
j_call: TRBJ2-1
cdr3_aa: CASSLSTVGNEQFF

v_call: TRBV25-1
j_call: TRBJ1-3
cdr3_aa: CASSEYGGVNGNTIYF

v_call: TRBV28
j_call: TRBJ1-5
cdr3_aa: CASRWTGNQPQHF

v_call: TRBV4-2
j_call: TRBJ1-1
cdr3_aa: CASSQGGFFMNTEAFF

v_call: TRBV11-3
j_call: TRBJ2-7
cdr3_aa: CASSRKQGGYSYEQYF

v_call: TRBV14
j_call: TRBJ2-7
cdr3_aa: CASSHETGLLGREQYF

v_call: TRBV2
j_call: TRBJ2-7
cdr3_aa: CASSGSTGVTYEQYF

v_call: TRBV13
j_call: TRBJ2-1
cdr3_aa: CASRLGQGGSMDEQFF

v_call: TRBV14
j_call: TRBJ2-1
cdr3_aa: CASSPRSWDEQFF

v_call: TRBV12-3/TRBV12-4
j_call: TRBJ2-3
cdr3_aa: CASSPSHIGTDTQYF

v_call: TRBV29-1
j_call: TRBJ2-3
cdr3_aa: CSVVSVMGAPGDTQYF

v_call: TRBV6-5
j_call: TRBJ1-2
cdr3_aa: CASSYRDRVHGYTF

v_call: TRBV27
j_call: TRBJ2-7
cdr3_aa: CASSWVGGHTSYEQYF

v_call: TRBV10-3
j_call: TRBJ2-3
cdr3_aa: CAISEGTDDTQYF

v_call: TRBV13
j_call: TRBJ2-4
cdr3_aa: CASSYISGLAKNIQYF

v_call: TRBV20-1
j_call: TRBJ2-7
cdr3_aa: CSARGYRGQYEQYF

v_call: TRBV4-1
j_call: TRBJ2-2
cdr3_aa: CASGVLGSGELFF

v_call: TRBV27
j_call: TRBJ2-1
cdr3_aa: CASSLMGVNEQFF

v_call: TRBV12-3/TRBV12-4
j_call: TRBJ2-3
cdr3_aa: CASSFSLGEDTDTQYF

v_call: TRBV7-9
j_call: TRBJ1-1
cdr3_aa: CASRGGGVSTEAFF

v_call: TRBV3-1
j_call: TRBJ2-1
cdr3_aa: CASSQTDLAGLNEQFF

v_call: TRBV3-1
j_call: TRBJ2-5
cdr3_aa: CASSQYNGRNQETQYF

v_call: TRBV29-1
j_call: TRBJ1-1
cdr3_aa: CSVDPATDAEAFF

v_call: TRBV3-1
j_call: TRBJ2-1
cdr3_aa: CASTKTGLDSYNEQFF

v_call: TRBV6-1
j_call: TRBJ2-2
cdr3_aa: CASIDSYRQVNTGELFF

v_call: TRBV5-6
j_call: TRBJ2-7
cdr3_aa: CASLGYSGGVGEQYF

v_call: TRBV9
j_call: TRBJ2-7
cdr3_aa: CASSPQGSTYEQYF

v_call: TRBV5-4
j_call: TRBJ1-6
cdr3_aa: CASSLGERALHF

v_call: TRBV27
j_call: TRBJ1-2
cdr3_aa: CASSFGAGSRYTF

v_call: TRBV3-1
j_call: TRBJ2-5
cdr3_aa: CASSRVTTEETQYF

v_call: TRBV11-3
j_call: TRBJ2-3
cdr3_aa: CASSYSGGAADTQYF

v_call: TRBV9
j_call: TRBJ1-6
cdr3_aa: CASSPAESPLHF

v_call: TRBV9
j_call: TRBJ2-3
cdr3_aa: CASSPLGTSVLERDTQYF

v_call: TRBV7-8
j_call: TRBJ2-5
cdr3_aa: CASSTGTGGMGETQYF

v_call: TRBV5-1
j_call: TRBJ1-6
cdr3_aa: CASSLGDRNSPLHF

v_call: TRBV10-3
j_call: TRBJ2-3
cdr3_aa: CAISEESSTDTQYF

v_call: TRBV5-6
j_call: TRBJ2-1
cdr3_aa: CASSLVGTGGADNEQFF

v_call: TRBV30
j_call: TRBJ2-7
cdr3_aa: CAWSAMGLRTYEQYF

v_call: TRBV11-2
j_call: TRBJ1-4
cdr3_aa: CASSLVPGWSETNEKLFF

v_call: TRBV6-5
j_call: TRBJ2-1
cdr3_aa: CASSYYPRAQYNEQFF